This T cell receptor beta chain emerged from a study of cytomegalovirus exposure and HLA in healthy donors. Whole-study results and caveats: Researchers catalogued about 150 TCR beta chains as cytomegalovirus-associated. TCR sequences were mostly rare, though some public TCRs occurred in many donors.

Trimming pared 0 bases from V and 2 bases from J, leaving 8 bases between. Germline lookup yields CDR1 SGDLS and CDR2 YYNGEE. The CDR3 runs to 14 residues. A note on this clone: The target antigen is unknown.

Use of 60 Vbeta and 13 Jbeta primers characterized the PCR. Sequencing used immunoSEQ multiplex PCR; TCRdb keeps in-frame clones, though not all of them. The sample includes a few hundred thousand clones, over 90% of them seen just once. The receptor was isolated from a girl aged 2 to 9 in good health and CMV-seronegative. The sequenced material came from PBMCs. This chain uses TRBV9 with TRBJ1-1; D may be TRBD1 (6 bases). This chain's CDR3 is CASSVGDTNTEAFF. In DNA, the CDR3 is TGTGCCAGCAGCGTAGGGGACACTAACACTGAAGCTTTCTTT.